Below, one TCR beta chain is given with its context. Adults between about 18 and 89 years of age took part from about two dozen US areas. Assignments of participants to cohorts depended upon their own reported clinical history. Produced via immunoSEQ multiplex PCR; TCRdb's table is partial and in-frame only. In the table there are around 220,000 clones, roughly 90% of which are singletons. V lost 6 bases and J lost 4, with 19 bases in between. Germline-derived CDR1 and CDR2 are SEHNR and FQNEAQ (reference sequence). The CDR3 consists of 15 residues. This sample is drawn from a study of blood T cell repertoires in COVID-19. About the study: From T cells, B-cell-depleted T cells, or PBMCs came the material, which was cDNA or gDNA.

Sequencing used PBMCs or T cells enriched from blood (not recorded which). This TCR was sampled from a woman in her thirties with acute COVID-19. The V gene is TRBV7-9, the J gene TRBJ2-7; the D gene is possibly TRBD1 (5 bases). The CDR3 nucleotides are TGTGCCAGCAGACAGGACGGCCGACCACCTTACGAGCAGTACTTC. This encodes CASRQDGRPPYEQYF.